This T cell receptor (beta chain) is from a study of blood T cell repertoires in COVID-19. Across the study: Both acute and convalescent COVID-19 samples were obtained from the United States, Italy and Spain. Nucleic acid was either cDNA or gDNA, and it came from T cells, B-cell-depleted T cells, or PBMCs.

Measured with immunoSEQ multiplex PCR; TCRdb has only the in-frame clones, and not every one. This table has just over 150,000 clones, less than 90% appearing once. CDR1 and CDR2 (germline): SGHTA, FQGNSA. This CDR3 has 14 residues. V dropped 5 bases and J dropped 4; count of bases not matched to a gene: 6. This TCR was sampled from a woman aged 65 to 85 with acute or convalescent COVID-19. Sequenced sample: peripheral blood. The rearrangement joins TRBV7-2 to TRBJ2-5; 8 positions match TRBD1. CDR3 amino acids: CASSQAGQGETQYF. The CDR3 nucleotides are TGTGCCAGCAGCCAAGCAGGACAGGGAGAGACCCAGTACTTC. The full variable domain, completed using reference TRBV7-2 and TRBJ2-5, is GAGVSQSPSNKVTEKGKDVELRCDPISGHTALYWYRQSLGQGLEFLIYFQGNSAPDKSGLPSDRFSAERTGGSVSTLTIQRTQQEDSAVYLCASSQAGQGETQYFGPGTRLLVL.